Listed here are 25 T cell receptor beta chains from one sample, sequenced in a study of shared clonotypes between healthy human individuals. Sequenced by immunoSEQ multiplex PCR; TCRdb stores in-frame clones only, minus some. The table records some 2,500,000 clones, around 90% of them present only once. Specimen: naive CD4+ T cells from PBMCs. The subset was: CD45RA+ positively selected. Receptors originate from a man aged 18 to 30 in good health. Some clones in this sample may be carry-over from other donors' samples.

J is TRBJ1-2 and V is TRBV6-1; 9 positions match TRBD1. CDR3 length equals 15 residues. CDR1 and CDR2 (germline): MNHNS, SASEGT. J lost 2 bases, V lost 6 bases, and 7 bases had no gene match. The CDR3 nucleotides are TGTGCCAGCAGATTCGGGACAGGGCAAAACTATGGCTACACCTTC. Translation: CASRFGTGQNYGYTF.

This clone was seen a single time. The V gene is TRBV4-2, the J gene TRBJ1-4; D unclear. In germline, CDR1 is LGHNA, CDR2 YNFKEQ. The V end was cut by 4 bases, the J end by 5 bases, with 20 bases between. This CDR3 has 17 amino acids. CDR3 DNA: TGTGCCAGCAGCCCCTCCCCTATCGGGAAAGGGAATGAAAAACTGTTTTTT. This sequence encodes CASSPSPIGKGNEKLFF.

This rearrangement joins TRBV19 to TRBJ2-5; perhaps TRBD2 as D (5 bases). V lost 3 bases to trimming and J lost 7 bases, with 15 bases between them. Germline V lookup: CDR1 LNHDA, CDR2 SQIVND (reference sequence). The CDR3 is made up of 14 amino acids. CDR3 residues: CASSIDAQRWTQYF. The DNA of the CDR3 is TGTGCCAGTAGTATTGATGCCCAGCGGTGGACCCAGTACTTC.

The chain combines TRBV6-5 with TRBJ2-7; no clear D. Germline V gives CDR1 MNHEY, CDR2 SVGAGI. The CDR3 is 15 amino acids. Trimming took off 0 bases at V and 3 bases at J, with 12 bases between the two ends. In DNA form, the CDR3 reads TGTGCCAGCAGTTACTCGAGTGTCGGTCGCTACGAGCAGTACTTC. This translates into CASSYSSVGRYEQYF.

The chain links TRBV2 to TRBJ2-1; 11 bases line up with TRBD1. CDR1 is SNHLY and CDR2 is FYNNEI in the germline V gene. The CDR3 length is 15 residues. Trimming removed 4 bases from V and 4 bases from J; junction bases left unmatched: 3. DNA for the CDR3: TGTGCCAGCAGTGGGGACAGGGGGGGGTACAATGAGCAGTTCTTC. Translated, it gives CASSGDRGGYNEQFF.

Concerning this clone: Other DNA sequences within the sample encode an identical CDR3. The chain links TRBV9 to TRBJ2-1; D possibly corresponds to TRBD1 (5 bases). The CDR3 consists of 13 residues. Germline values: CDR1 SGDLS, CDR2 YYNGEE. Between the trimmed V and J ends, which lost 0 bases and 7 bases, there was a span of 8 bases. CDR3 bases: TGTGCCAGCAGCGTAGGGGGCTCTAATGAGCAGTTCTTC. Translating gives CASSVGGSNEQFF.

The rearrangement joins TRBV25-1 to TRBJ2-1; no firm D call. The ends were cut back, 3 bases at V and 4 bases at J, with 10 bases in the middle. There are 14 residues in the CDR3. CDR1 is MGHDK, CDR2 SYGVNS, per germline. The CDR3 sequence: CASSEDRFYNEQFF. CDR3 bases: TGTGCCAGCAGTGAGGATCGGTTTTACAATGAGCAGTTCTTC.

This sequence joins TRBV30 and TRBJ1-1; D ambiguous. Germline V gene data show CDR1 as GTSNPN and CDR2 as SVGIG (reference sequence). V lost 3 bases, J lost 1 base, and 15 bases lay in between. This CDR3 is built from 15 residues. The CDR3 sequence: CAWSPMGSPNTEAFF. CDR3 nucleotides: TGTGCCTGGAGCCCAATGGGCAGCCCGAACACTGAAGCTTTCTTT.

The genes are TRBV5-6 and TRBJ2-5; the match to TRBD1 covers 8 bases. This CDR3 contains 16 residues. V shed 4 bases and J 4 bases; nucleotides not matched to a gene: 12. Germline V gene sequence: CDR1 SGHDT, CDR2 YYEEEE. CDR3: CASSGRTGTRRETQYF. The CDR3 nucleotides read TGTGCCAGCAGCGGAAGGACAGGGACCCGGAGAGAGACCCAGTACTTC.

V gene TRBV28 combines with J gene TRBJ1-2, with unresolved D. With 5 bases removed from V and 8 bases from J, the gap between germline ends came to 24 bases. Looked up from germline, CDR1 is MDHEN and CDR2 is SYDVKM. The CDR3 is 16 residues long. CDR3 coding DNA: TGTGCCAGCAGTGCCCCCCGACGGACGGCTCCCTGGGGCTACACCTTC. Encoded protein: CASSAPRRTAPWGYTF.

A single count supports this clone. This same CDR3 is encoded by further DNA sequences in the sample. This sequence joins TRBV27 and TRBJ2-1; 10 nucleotides match TRBD2. Trimming took 2 bases from V and 5 from J; bases not matched to a gene: 6. Germline V gene lookup returns CDR1 MNHEY and CDR2 SMNVEV (reference sequence). The CDR3 totals 16 residues. CDR3 amino acids: CASSLRLAGANNEQFF. The CDR3 DNA reads as TGTGCCAGCAGTTTAAGGCTAGCGGGAGCAAACAATGAGCAGTTCTTC.

In this sample, this clone turned up once. This rearrangement joins TRBV19 to TRBJ2-2; a weak D match, TRBD2 (6 bases). The CDR3 spans 15 residues. V gave up 7 bases and J gave up 6 bases, with 18 bases separating them. From germline, CDR1 is LNHDA and CDR2 SQIVND (reference sequence). CDR3 bases: TGTGCCAGTAAGGGCGCTAGCGTACGTGCCGGGGAGCTGTTTTTT. It codes for CASKGASVRAGELFF.

The V gene is TRBV28, the J gene TRBJ1-1; D is possibly TRBD1 (5 bases). The ends were cut back, 3 bases at V and 11 bases at J, with 13 bases in the middle. Germline values: CDR1 MDHEN, CDR2 SYDVKM. The CDR3 extends over 12 amino acids. The CDR3 reads CASSFGGGRAFF. CDR3 nucleotide sequence: TGTGCCAGCAGTTTCGGGGGGGGTCGGGCTTTCTTT.

This clone came up once. This rearrangement joins TRBV11-2 to TRBJ2-6; 9 bases agree with TRBD2. Germline trimming cut 2 bases from V and 0 bases from J; bases unmatched to any gene: 8. The CDR3 spans 19 residues. From germline, CDR1 is SGHAT and CDR2 FQNNGV. The CDR3 bases are TGTGCCAGCAGCTTAATCCCAGCGGGAGGAATCTCTGGGGCCAACGTCCTGACTTTC. Protein: CASSLIPAGGISGANVLTF.

Concerning this clone: Other DNA sequences in this specimen translate into the identical CDR3. The chain uses TRBV5-4 and TRBJ2-7, with unresolved D. Germline V gene data show CDR1 as SGHNT and CDR2 as YYREEE (reference sequence). The CDR3 covers 12 residues. The V end lost 0 bases, the J end lost 6 bases, and 7 bases lay between the germline ends. The DNA of the CDR3 is TGTGCCAGCAGCTTGGATTCGGGCGAGCAGTACTTC. It yields the protein CASSLDSGEQYF.

The rearrangement uses TRBV28 and TRBJ2-2; the D is unclear. Trimming took 7 bases from V and 0 from J, leaving 6 bases between them. In germline, CDR1 is MDHEN, CDR2 SYDVKM. The length of the CDR3 is 13 residues. The CDR3 DNA reads TGTGCCAGCATAGGGACGAACACCGGGGAGCTGTTTTTT. This codes for CASIGTNTGELFF.

V gene TRBV5-1 combines with J gene TRBJ2-1; 11 nucleotides match TRBD2. Looked up from germline, CDR1 is SGHRS and CDR2 is YFSETQ. V shed 6 bases, J shed 5 bases, and the junction held 7 bases outside the gene matches. CDR3 length: 15 amino acids. CDR3 protein: CASTLSGRDHNEQFF. The DNA for the CDR3 is TGCGCCAGCACCCTTAGCGGGAGGGATCACAATGAGCAGTTCTTC.

A remark on this clone: The junction departs from germline at one end; a sequencing error may be responsible. This chain's CDR3 is CAWSPPVFF. CDR3 nucleotide sequence: TGTGCCTGGAGTCCCCCGGTATTCTTC. This chain uses TRBV30 with TRBJ1-2; the D is unclear. Germline CDR1 reads GTSNPN; CDR2 reads SVGIG (reference sequence). The CDR3 is 9 residues long.

The rearrangement links TRBV5-6 to TRBJ2-3; the D is unclear. The V and J ends lost 4 bases and 5 bases respectively, with 17 bases between them. The CDR3 length is 15 residues. Germline CDR1 and CDR2: SGHDT and YYEEEE. DNA for the CDR3: TGTGCCAGCAGCCTAGGACCCCATACCGGAGATACGCAGTATTTT. Residues: CASSLGPHTGDTQYF.

V and J are TRBV19 and TRBJ1-4, with a possible D match to TRBD1 (6 bases). The V end lost 3 bases, the J end lost 7 bases, and 18 bases lay between the germline ends. The CDR3 is 16 amino acids. Germline V gene data show CDR1 as LNHDA and CDR2 as SQIVND (reference sequence). The CDR3 DNA sequence: TGTGCCAGTAGTATCTCCTCCGGGACACTTAGTGAAAAACTGTTTTTT. It translates to CASSISSGTLSEKLFF.

This clone has just a few counts. The CDR3: CSVRGASNTEAFF. The DNA for the CDR3 is TGCAGCGTGAGGGGGGCGAGTAACACTGAAGCTTTCTTT. V is TRBV29-1 and J is TRBJ1-1, with a weak D call TRBD1 (6 bases). The V gene's germline CDR1 is SQVTM and CDR2 ANQGSEA. Trimming stripped 6 bases from V and 2 bases from J, with 13 bases between. The CDR3 sequence is 13 residues long. Full variable domain (rest looked up from reference TRBV29-1 and TRBJ1-1): SAVISQKPSRDICQRGTSLTIQCQVDSQVTMMFWYRQQPGQSLTLIATANQGSEATYESGFVIDKFPISRPNLTFSTLTVSNMSPEDSSIYLCSVRGASNTEAFFGQGTRLTVV.

The chain employs TRBV25-1 and TRBJ1-2, with D uncertain. Germline V CDR1 and CDR2: MGHDK, SYGVNS. The CDR3 loop spans 11 amino acids. With 10 bases removed from V and 1 base from J, the gap between germline ends came to 7 bases. In nucleotides, the CDR3 is TGTGCCACGGGGATTAACTATGGCTACACCTTC. Amino acids: CATGINYGYTF.

This clone was counted once. The J gene is TRBJ2-2, the V gene TRBV5-1; 13 nucleotides match TRBD2. The V segment lost 4 bases and the J segment 2 bases; nucleotides outside the gene matches: 2. This CDR3 has 16 amino acids. Germline CDR1 reads SGHRS; CDR2 reads YFSETQ. DNA of the CDR3: TGCGCCAGCAGCAGACTAGCGGGAGGAAACACCGGGGAGCTGTTTTTT. This translates into CASSRLAGGNTGELFF.

CDR3: CASSYGGGGSYNEQFF. In nucleotides, the CDR3 is TGTGCCAGCAGTTACGGAGGGGGAGGGTCCTACAATGAGCAGTTCTTC. The chain links TRBV6-5 to TRBJ2-1, with D tentatively TRBD2 (7 bases). The V and J ends lost 2 bases and 1 base respectively, with 12 bases between them. CDR1 is MNHEY and CDR2 is SVGAGI in the germline V gene. The CDR3 extends over 16 amino acids.

J is TRBJ2-7 and V is TRBV10-2, with a weak D call TRBD2 (7 bases). Germline V gene lookup returns CDR1 WSHSY and CDR2 SAAADI. V was pared by 8 bases and J by 0 bases, with 17 bases between. The length of the CDR3 is 15 residues. CDR3 residues: CASGDLGGGSYEQYF. In DNA, the CDR3 is TGCGCCAGCGGGGATTTAGGGGGGGGCTCCTACGAGCAGTACTTC.